The text below deals with one TCR beta chain. Losses at the gene ends were 4 bases for V and 7 bases for J; bases not matched to a gene: 10. The CDR3 consists of 14 residues. These data originate in a study of blood T cell repertoires in COVID-19. Here immunoSEQ multiplex PCR was the method, and the copy in TCRdb shows in-frame clones only, minus some. The sample contains about 240,000 clones, 86% of which appear only once. Sequenced: peripheral blood. This chain links TRBV6-7 with TRBJ2-7, with TRBD1 matching over 7 bases. TRBV6-7 is annotated as an ORF whose role is uncertain. The receptor was derived from a man in his 60s with acute or convalescent COVID-19. The DNA for the CDR3 is TGTGCCAGCAGTTGCGACGGGACAGCTGGAGAGCAGTACTTC. This gives the protein CASSCDGTAGEQYF.